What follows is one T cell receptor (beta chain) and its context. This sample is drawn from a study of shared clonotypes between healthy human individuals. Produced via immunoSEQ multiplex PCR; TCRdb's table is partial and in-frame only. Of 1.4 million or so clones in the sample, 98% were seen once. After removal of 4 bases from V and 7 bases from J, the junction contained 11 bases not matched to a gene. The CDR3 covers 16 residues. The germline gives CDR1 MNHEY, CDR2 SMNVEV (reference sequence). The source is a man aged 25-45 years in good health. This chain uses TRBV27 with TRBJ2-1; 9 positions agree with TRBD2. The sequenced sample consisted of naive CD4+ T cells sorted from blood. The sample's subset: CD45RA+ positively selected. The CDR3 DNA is TGTGCCAGCAGTTCCCTCTGGCGGGAGGGCCGGAATGAGCAGTTCTTC. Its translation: CASSSLWREGRNEQFF.